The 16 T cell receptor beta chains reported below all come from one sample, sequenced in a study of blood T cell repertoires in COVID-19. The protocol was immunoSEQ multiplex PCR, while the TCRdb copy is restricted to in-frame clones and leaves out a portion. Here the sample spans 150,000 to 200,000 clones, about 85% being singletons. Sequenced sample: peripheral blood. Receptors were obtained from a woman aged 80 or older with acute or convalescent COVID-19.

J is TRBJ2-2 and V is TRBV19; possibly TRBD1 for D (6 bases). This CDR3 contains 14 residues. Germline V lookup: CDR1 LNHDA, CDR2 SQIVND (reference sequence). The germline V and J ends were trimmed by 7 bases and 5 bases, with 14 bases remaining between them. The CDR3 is CASTPTGQTGELFF. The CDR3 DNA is TGTGCCAGTACCCCGACAGGTCAAACCGGGGAGCTGTTTTTT.

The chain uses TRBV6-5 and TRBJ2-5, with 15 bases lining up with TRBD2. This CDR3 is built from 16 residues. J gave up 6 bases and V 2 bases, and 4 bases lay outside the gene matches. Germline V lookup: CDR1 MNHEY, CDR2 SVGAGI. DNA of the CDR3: TGTGCCAGCAGTTACGGACTAGCGGGGGGGCTAAAGACCCAGTACTTC. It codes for CASSYGLAGGLKTQYF.

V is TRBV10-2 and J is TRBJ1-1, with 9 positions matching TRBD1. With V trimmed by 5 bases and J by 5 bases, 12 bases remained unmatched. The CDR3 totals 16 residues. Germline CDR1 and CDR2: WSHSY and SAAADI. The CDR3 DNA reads TGCGCCAGCAGTCGCACAGGGGGCACTGCGGGTACTGAAGCTTTCTTT. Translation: CASSRTGGTAGTEAFF.

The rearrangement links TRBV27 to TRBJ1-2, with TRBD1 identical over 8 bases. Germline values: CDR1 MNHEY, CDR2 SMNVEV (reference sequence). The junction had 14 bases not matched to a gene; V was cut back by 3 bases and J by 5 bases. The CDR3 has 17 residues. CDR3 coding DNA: TGTGCCAGCAGTTTTGCCGGGGGGACAGGAGATTCATATGGCTACACCTTC. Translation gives CASSFAGGTGDSYGYTF.

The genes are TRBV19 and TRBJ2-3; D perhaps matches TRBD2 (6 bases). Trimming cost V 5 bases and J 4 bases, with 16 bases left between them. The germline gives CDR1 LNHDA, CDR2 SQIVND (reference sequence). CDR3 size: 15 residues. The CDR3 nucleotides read TGTGCCAGTAGTCGGGGACTGAGGGGCCCAGATACGCAGTATTTT. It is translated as CASSRGLRGPDTQYF. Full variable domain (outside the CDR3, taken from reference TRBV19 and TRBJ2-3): DGGITQSPKYLFRKEGQNVTLSCEQNLNHDAMYWYRQDPGQGLRLIYYSQIVNDFQKGDIAEGYSVSREKKESFPLTVTSAQKNPTAFYLCASSRGLRGPDTQYFGPGTRLTVL.

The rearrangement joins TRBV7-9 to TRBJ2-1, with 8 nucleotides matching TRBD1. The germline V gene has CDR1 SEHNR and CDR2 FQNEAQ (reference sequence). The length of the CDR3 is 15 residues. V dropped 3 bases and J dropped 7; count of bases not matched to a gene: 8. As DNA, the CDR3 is TGTGCCAGCAGCTTGGGACAGGCCGCGGGGAATGAGCAGTTCTTC. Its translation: CASSLGQAAGNEQFF.

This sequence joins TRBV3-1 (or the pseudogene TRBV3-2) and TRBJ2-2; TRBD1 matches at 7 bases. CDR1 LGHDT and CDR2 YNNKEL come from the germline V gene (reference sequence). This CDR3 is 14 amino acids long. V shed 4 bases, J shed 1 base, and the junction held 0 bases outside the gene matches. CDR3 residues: CASSRDRNTGELFF. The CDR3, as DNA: TGTGCCAGCAGCCGGGACAGGAACACCGGGGAGCTGTTTTTT.

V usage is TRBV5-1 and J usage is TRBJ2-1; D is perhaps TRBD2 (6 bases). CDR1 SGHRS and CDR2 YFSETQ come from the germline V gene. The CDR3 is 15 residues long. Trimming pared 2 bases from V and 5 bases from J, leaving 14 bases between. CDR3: CASSLSLASHNEQFF. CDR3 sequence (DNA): TGCGCCAGCAGCTTATCTCTAGCGTCCCACAATGAGCAGTTCTTC.

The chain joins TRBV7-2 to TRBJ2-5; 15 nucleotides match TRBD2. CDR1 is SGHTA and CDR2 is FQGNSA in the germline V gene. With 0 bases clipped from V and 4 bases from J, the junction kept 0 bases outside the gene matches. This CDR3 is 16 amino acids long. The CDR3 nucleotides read TGTGCCAGCAGCTTAGCGGGACTAGCGGGGGGAGAGACCCAGTACTTC. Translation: CASSLAGLAGGETQYF.

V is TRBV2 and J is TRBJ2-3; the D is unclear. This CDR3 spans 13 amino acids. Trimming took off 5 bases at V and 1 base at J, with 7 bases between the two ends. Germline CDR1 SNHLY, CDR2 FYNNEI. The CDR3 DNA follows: TGTGCCAGCAGTCGGTTCCGCACAGATACGCAGTATTTT. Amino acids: CASSRFRTDTQYF.

The CDR3 DNA reads TGTGCCAGCAGCTTGGGAGTAGGAACAGGGACGAACACCGGGGAGCTGTTTTTT. Residues: CASSLGVGTGTNTGELFF. The chain employs TRBV5-8 and TRBJ2-2; TRBD1 might be the D (6 bases). V shed 0 bases and J shed 0 bases, with 15 bases lying between them. Germline CDR1 and CDR2: SGHTS and YDEGEE. The CDR3 covers 18 residues.

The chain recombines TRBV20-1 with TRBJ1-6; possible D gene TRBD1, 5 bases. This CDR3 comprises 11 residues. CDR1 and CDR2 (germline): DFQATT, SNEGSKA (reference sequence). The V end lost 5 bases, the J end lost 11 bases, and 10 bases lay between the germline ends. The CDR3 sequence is CSAQGGAPLHF. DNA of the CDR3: TGCAGTGCTCAGGGAGGTGCACCCCTCCACTTT.

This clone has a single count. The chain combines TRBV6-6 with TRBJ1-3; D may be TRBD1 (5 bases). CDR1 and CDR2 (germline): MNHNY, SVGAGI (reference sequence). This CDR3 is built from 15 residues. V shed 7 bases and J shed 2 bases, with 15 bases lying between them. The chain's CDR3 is CASTQVGGTGNTIYF. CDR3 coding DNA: TGTGCCAGCACCCAGGTCGGGGGGACTGGAAACACCATATATTTT.

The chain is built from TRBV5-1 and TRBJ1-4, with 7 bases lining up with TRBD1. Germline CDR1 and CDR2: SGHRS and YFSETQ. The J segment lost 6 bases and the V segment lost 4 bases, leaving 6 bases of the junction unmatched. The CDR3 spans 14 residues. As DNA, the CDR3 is TGCGCCAGCAGCGCCTGGACAGGCGATGAAAAACTGTTTTTT. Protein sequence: CASSAWTGDEKLFF.

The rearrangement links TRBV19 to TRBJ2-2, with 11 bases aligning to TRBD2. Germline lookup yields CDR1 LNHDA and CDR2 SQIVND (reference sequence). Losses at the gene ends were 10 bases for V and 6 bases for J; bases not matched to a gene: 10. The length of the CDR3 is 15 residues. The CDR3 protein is CATRLAGIGAGELFF. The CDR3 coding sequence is TGTGCCACCAGACTAGCGGGGATTGGAGCCGGGGAGCTGTTTTTT.

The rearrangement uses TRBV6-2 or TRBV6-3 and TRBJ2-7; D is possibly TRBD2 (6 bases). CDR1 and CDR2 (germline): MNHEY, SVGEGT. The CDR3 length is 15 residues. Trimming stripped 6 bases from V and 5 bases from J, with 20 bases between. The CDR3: CASSRAGPGLHEQYF. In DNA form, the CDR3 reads TGTGCCAGCAGCCGGGCGGGACCCGGGCTCCACGAGCAGTACTTC.